The present T cell receptor beta chain was sequenced within a study of blood T cell repertoires in COVID-19. In terms of age and location, participants ranged from roughly 18 to 95 years and lived in about 25 US areas. Clinical history as reported by participants underpinned cohort assignment. As processed by the authors: Reference gene primer amplification in the assay estimated nucleated cell counts. TCRdb's table, derived via immunoSEQ multiplex PCR, lists solely in-frame clones and lacks some. Clone size and V and J calls were adopted from that table, with D and trimming inferred from the DNA. The sample has over 110,000 clones, over 75% seen once. This clone has a handful of counts. The CDR3 length is 15 residues. The V gene end was trimmed by 7 bases and the J gene end by 0 bases; junction bases not matched to a gene: 8. Germline assignment: CDR1 GTSNPN and CDR2 SVGIG (reference sequence).

The clonotype originates from a man aged 50-59 years in a cohort exposed to, infected with or recovered from COVID-19 (not recorded which). The chain employs TRBV30 and TRBJ2-1; 8 positions match TRBD2. The material sequenced was PBMCs or T cells enriched from blood (not recorded which). The CDR3 region is CAYASGPTSYNEQFF. The CDR3 bases are TGTGCCTACGCTAGCGGGCCCACCTCCTACAATGAGCAGTTCTTC.